Sequencing of this TCR beta chain was carried out in a study of OX40 agonist ivuxolimab in advanced cancers. Background on the study: The group had a mean age of 60 years, ranged from about 20 to 79, and was 80% to 90% male. It was permissible to have had prior anti-PD-1, anti-PD-L1 or anti-CTLA-4 therapy, and 40% had some.

Repertoires were generated with immunoSEQ multiplex PCR, while TCRdb's copy carries only in-frame clones and drops some. Of just under 65,000 clones listed, about 90% are singletons. The V gene end was trimmed by 2 bases and the J gene end by 4 bases; junction bases not matched to a gene: 21. From germline, CDR1 is LGHNT and CDR2 FRNRAP. This CDR3 has 21 amino acids. The rearrangement links TRBV12-5 to TRBJ2-3; 10 bases map to TRBD2. Sequenced here: CD4+ or CD8+ T cells sorted from blood, sampled in a trial of the OX40 agonist ivuxolimab. This receptor was obtained from an adult with an advanced solid tumor such as melanoma, head and neck, liver or kidney cancer. DNA of the CDR3: TGTGCTAGTGGTTTGCCCAGAAGGGGACTAGCGATCAGAAAGGAGGCAGATACGCAGTATTTT. It encodes CASGLPRRGLAIRKEADTQYF.